The following is a TCR beta chain sequence with its context. Other DNA variants within this sample encode the same CDR3. Treatment here: randomized to nivolumab then ipilimumab (arm A) or the reverse (arm B). No patient had prior DNA-damaging chemotherapy. The sample originates from a study of sequential checkpoint blockade in melanoma. Study-wide background: Randomization was 1:1 between first-line nivolumab→ipilimumab and ipilimumab→nivolumab.

Produced via immunoSEQ multiplex PCR; TCRdb's table is partial and in-frame only. The sample holds more than 9,500 clones, roughly 81% seen once. This CDR3 region has 15 residues. V lost 4 bases, J lost 0 bases, and 11 bases lay in between. The germline gives CDR1 SEHNR, CDR2 FQNEAQ (reference sequence). The receptor was derived from a human donor with melanoma. This specimen was CD8+ T cells sorted from blood (inferred from file names), taken from a patient given nivolumab and ipilimumab in sequence. This rearrangement joins TRBV7-9 to TRBJ2-3; a weak D match, TRBD2 (6 bases). Written as DNA, the CDR3 is TGTGCCAGCAGCTCCGCGGGAATTAGCACAGATACGCAGTATTTT. Translating gives CASSSAGISTDTQYF.